This TCR beta chain originates from a study of OX40 agonist ivuxolimab in advanced cancers. V was pared by 3 bases and J by 4 bases, with 5 bases of the junction left unmatched. From germline, CDR1 is SGDLS and CDR2 YYNGEE. This CDR3 region has 15 residues. Study-level findings and limits: Researchers report that CD8+ T cells had, on average, more expanded clones than CD4+. The work left the antigen specificity of expanded peripheral T cells undetermined.

The timepoints at which blood was sampled were baseline, cycle 4 day 1, and cycle 7 day 1. Profiling relied on immunoSEQ multiplex PCR, and the TCRdb table lists in-frame clones only, not all of them. The table records about 61,000 clones, 70% to 90% of them present only once. Remarks on this clone: As yet, its antigen is unknown.

The rearrangement uses TRBV9 and TRBJ2-3, with 10 positions matching TRBD2. Sequences were derived from CD4+ or CD8+ T cells sorted from blood, sampled in a trial of the OX40 agonist ivuxolimab. The source of this sequence is an adult with an advanced solid tumor such as melanoma, head and neck, liver or kidney cancer. The CDR3 DNA sequence: TGTGCCAGCAGCGCCTTAGCGGGGGGCCCAGATACGCAGTATTTT. Amino acids: CASSALAGGPDTQYF.